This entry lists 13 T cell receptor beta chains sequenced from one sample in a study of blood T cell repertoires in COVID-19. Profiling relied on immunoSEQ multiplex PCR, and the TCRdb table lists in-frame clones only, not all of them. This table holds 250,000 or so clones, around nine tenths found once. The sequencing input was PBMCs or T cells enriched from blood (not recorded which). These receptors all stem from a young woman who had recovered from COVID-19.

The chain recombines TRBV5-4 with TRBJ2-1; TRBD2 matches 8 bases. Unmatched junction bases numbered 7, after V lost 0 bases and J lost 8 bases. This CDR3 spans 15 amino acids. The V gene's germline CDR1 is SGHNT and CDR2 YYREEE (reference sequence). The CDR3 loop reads CASSLGRGGSYEQFF. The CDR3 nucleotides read TGTGCCAGCAGCTTGGGCCGGGGGGGATCGTATGAGCAGTTCTTC.

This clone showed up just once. The CDR3 spells CASSIEYSYGYTF. The CDR3 region has the DNA TGTGCCAGTAGTATAGAGTACAGCTATGGCTACACCTTC. The chain has TRBV19 and TRBJ1-2; D is uncertain. The V end was cut by 0 bases, the J end by 4 bases, with 6 bases between. CDR3 size: 13 residues. Germline V gives CDR1 LNHDA, CDR2 SQIVND (reference sequence).

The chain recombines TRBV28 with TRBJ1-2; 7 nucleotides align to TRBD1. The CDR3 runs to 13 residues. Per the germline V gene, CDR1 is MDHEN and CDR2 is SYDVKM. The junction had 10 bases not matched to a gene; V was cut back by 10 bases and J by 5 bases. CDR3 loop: CATAPGTVYGYTF. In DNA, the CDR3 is TGTGCCACCGCCCCTGGGACAGTGTATGGCTACACCTTC.

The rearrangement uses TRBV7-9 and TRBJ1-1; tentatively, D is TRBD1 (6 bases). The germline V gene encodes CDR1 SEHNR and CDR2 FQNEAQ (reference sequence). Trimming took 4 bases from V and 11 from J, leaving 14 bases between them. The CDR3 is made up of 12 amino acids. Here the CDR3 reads CASSYGLGAAFF. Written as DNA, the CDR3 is TGTGCCAGCAGCTACGGGTTGGGGGCGGCTTTCTTT.

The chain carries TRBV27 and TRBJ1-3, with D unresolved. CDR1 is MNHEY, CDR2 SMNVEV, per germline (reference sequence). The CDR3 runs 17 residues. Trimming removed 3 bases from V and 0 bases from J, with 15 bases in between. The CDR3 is CASSLTANRISGNTIYF. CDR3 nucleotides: TGTGCCAGCAGTTTGACCGCCAACAGAATCTCTGGAAACACCATATATTTT.

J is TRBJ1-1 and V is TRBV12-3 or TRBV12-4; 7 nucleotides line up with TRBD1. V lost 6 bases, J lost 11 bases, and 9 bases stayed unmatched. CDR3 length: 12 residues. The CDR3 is CASSPPGTVAFF. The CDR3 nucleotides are TGTGCCAGCAGCCCGCCTGGGACAGTGGCTTTCTTT.

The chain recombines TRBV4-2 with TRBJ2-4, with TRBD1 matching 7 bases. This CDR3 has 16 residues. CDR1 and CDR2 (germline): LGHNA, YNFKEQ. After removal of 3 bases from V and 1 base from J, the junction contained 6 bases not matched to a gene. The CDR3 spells CASSHLLQGAKNIQYF. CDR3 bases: TGTGCCAGCAGCCACCTTTTACAGGGGGCCAAAAACATTCAGTACTTC.

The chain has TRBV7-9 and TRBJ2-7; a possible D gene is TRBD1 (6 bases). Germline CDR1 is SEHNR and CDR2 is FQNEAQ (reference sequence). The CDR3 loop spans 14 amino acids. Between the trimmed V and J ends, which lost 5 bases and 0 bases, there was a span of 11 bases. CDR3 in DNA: TGTGCCAGCAGCCGGGACACCGGCTCCTACGAGCAGTACTTC. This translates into CASSRDTGSYEQYF.

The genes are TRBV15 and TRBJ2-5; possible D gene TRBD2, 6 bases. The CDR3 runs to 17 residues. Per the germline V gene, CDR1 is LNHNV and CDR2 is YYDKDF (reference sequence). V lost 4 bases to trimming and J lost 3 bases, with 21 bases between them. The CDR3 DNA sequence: TGTGCCACCAGCAATATCCTGAGTGGTCTAGCGAAAGAGACCCAGTACTTC. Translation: CATSNILSGLAKETQYF.

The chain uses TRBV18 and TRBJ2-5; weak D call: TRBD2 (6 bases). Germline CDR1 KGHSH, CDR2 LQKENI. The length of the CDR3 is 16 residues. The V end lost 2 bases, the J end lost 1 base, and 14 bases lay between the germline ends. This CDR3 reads CASSPLVAEPQETQYF. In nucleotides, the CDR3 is TGTGCCAGCTCACCATTGGTAGCGGAGCCCCAAGAGACCCAGTACTTC.

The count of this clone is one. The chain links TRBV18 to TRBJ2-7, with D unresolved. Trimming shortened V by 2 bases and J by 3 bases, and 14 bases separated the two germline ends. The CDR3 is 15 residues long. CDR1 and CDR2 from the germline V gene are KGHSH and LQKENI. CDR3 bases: TGTGCCAGCTCACCAGTGGCAAAAGACTTCTACGAGCAGTACTTC. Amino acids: CASSPVAKDFYEQYF.

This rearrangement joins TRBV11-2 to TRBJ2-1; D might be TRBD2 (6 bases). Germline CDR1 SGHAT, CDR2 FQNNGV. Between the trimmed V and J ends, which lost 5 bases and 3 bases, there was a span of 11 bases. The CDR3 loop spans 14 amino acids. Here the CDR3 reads CASSRRGYYNEQFF. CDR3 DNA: TGTGCCAGCAGCCGCCGGGGGTACTACAATGAGCAGTTCTTC.

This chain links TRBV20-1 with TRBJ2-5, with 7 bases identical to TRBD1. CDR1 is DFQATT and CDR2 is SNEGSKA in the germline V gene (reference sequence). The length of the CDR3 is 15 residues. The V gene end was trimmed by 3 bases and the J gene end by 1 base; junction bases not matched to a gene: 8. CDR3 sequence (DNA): TGCAGTGCTAGTAGTCCGGGACAGACCCAAGAGACCCAGTACTTC. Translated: CSASSPGQTQETQYF.